This T cell receptor (beta chain) stems from a study of cytomegalovirus exposure and HLA in healthy donors. With 60 Vbeta and 13 Jbeta primers, the PCR was carried out. Repertoires were generated with immunoSEQ multiplex PCR, while TCRdb's copy carries only in-frame clones and drops some. The sample lists 83,000 or so clones, 75% to 80% seen once, with approximately 5.7% in the top ten. The receptor was isolated from a female donor in good health and CMV-seronegative. Sequencing was done on a sample of PBMCs.

For the CDR3, the DNA is TGTGCCAGCAGTCCTCCGGACTCGAAGGATAACTATGGCTACACCTTC. Encoded protein: CASSPPDSKDNYGYTF. The chain uses TRBV2 and TRBJ1-2; D not resolved. Trimming took off 5 bases at V and 1 base at J, with 17 bases between the two ends. The CDR3 totals 16 residues. Germline lookup yields CDR1 SNHLY and CDR2 FYNNEI.